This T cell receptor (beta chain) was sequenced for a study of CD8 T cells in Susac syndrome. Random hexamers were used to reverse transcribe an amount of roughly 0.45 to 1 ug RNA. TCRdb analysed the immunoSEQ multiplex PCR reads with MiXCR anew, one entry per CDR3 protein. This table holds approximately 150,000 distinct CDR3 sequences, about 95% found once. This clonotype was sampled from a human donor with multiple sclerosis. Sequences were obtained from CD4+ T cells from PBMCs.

The chain's CDR3 is CASSYSSGPGVEQYF. The CDR3 DNA is TGTGCCAGCAGTTACTCGAGTGGGCCTGGCGTTGAGCAGTACTTC. The gene calls are TRBV6-5 and TRBJ2-7; no reliable D call. The CDR3 length is 15 residues. Germline CDR1 MNHEY, CDR2 SVGAGI. The V gene lost 0 bases and the J gene lost 7 bases, with 16 bases spanning the gap.